Presented here are 22 T cell receptor beta chains from one specimen sequenced in a study of CD4 T cell repertoires in COVID-19. Assay used: immunoSEQ multiplex PCR; TCRdb lists only in-frame clones, some missing. Altogether about 75,000 clones are present, 83% being singletons, with the ten largest covering around 0.6%. Sequenced here: CD4+ T cells from peripheral blood, sampled after recovery from COVID-19. The source of these receptors is a human donor who had COVID-19.

V usage is TRBV6-1 and J usage is TRBJ2-7, with D possibly being TRBD1 (6 bases). V lost 3 bases, J lost 9 bases, and 21 bases lay in between. This CDR3 has 15 residues. CDR1 is MNHNS and CDR2 is SASEGT in the germline V gene. CDR3 bases: TGTGCCAGCAGTGAGCCCTGGCAGGGACCCAGGGGGCAGTACTTC. Translated: CASSEPWQGPRGQYF.

This clone was seen more than once but under ten times. The chain combines TRBV5-1 with TRBJ2-3, with D possibly TRBD1 on 6 matching bases. This CDR3 has 14 residues. Trimming pared 2 bases from V and 6 bases from J, leaving 13 bases between. Germline CDR1 is SGHRS and CDR2 is YFSETQ. In nucleotides, the CDR3 is TGCGCCAGCAGCTTTAACAGCCAGGGGGATACGCAGTATTTT. Translated: CASSFNSQGDTQYF. Looking up the rest from reference TRBV5-1 and TRBJ2-3 gives the full variable domain: KAGVTQTPRYLIKTRGQQVTLSCSPISGHRSVSWYQQTPGQGLQFLFEYFSETQRNKGNFPGRFSGRQFSNSRSEMNVSTLELGDSALYLCASSFNSQGDTQYFGPGTRLTVL.

This chain connects TRBV11-2 to TRBJ2-7; 10 nucleotides match TRBD1. This CDR3 contains 16 residues. The J segment lost 5 bases and the V segment lost 6 bases, leaving 13 bases of the junction unmatched. CDR1 SGHAT and CDR2 FQNNGV come from the germline V gene. The CDR3 spells CASSPATGGSYNEQYF. In DNA, the CDR3 is TGTGCCAGCAGTCCAGCGACAGGGGGCTCTTACAACGAGCAGTACTTC.

V is TRBV18 and J is TRBJ2-1; 10 bases agree with TRBD2. Germline V gives CDR1 KGHSH, CDR2 LQKENI. The CDR3 has 15 residues. J lost 7 bases, V lost 2 bases, and 5 bases had no gene match. CDR3 DNA sequence: TGTGCCAGCTCACCAGGGACTAGCGTCTGGAATGAGCAGTTCTTC. Residues: CASSPGTSVWNEQFF.

The chain uses TRBV10-3 and TRBJ2-7; D gene ambiguous. Trimming took 2 bases from V and 1 from J, leaving 6 bases between them. The CDR3 loop spans 13 amino acids. Germline V gene sequence: CDR1 ENHRY, CDR2 SYGVKD. In DNA, the CDR3 is TGTGCCATCAGTGAGCCCAGGTCCTACGAGCAGTACTTC. Protein product: CAISEPRSYEQYF.

This chain joins TRBV2 and TRBJ1-3; the D is unclear. This CDR3 spans 15 amino acids. V lost 0 bases, J lost 0 bases, and 6 bases lay in between. Germline V gives CDR1 SNHLY, CDR2 FYNNEI. The CDR3 region is CASSEALSSGNTIYF. CDR3 sequence (DNA): TGTGCCAGCAGTGAAGCGCTGAGCTCTGGAAACACCATATATTTT.

This clone was observed a handful of times. The germline gene is not matched at one end of the junction; a read error may be the cause. The V gene is TRBV11-3, the J gene TRBJ2-5; weak D call: TRBD2 (6 bases). The CDR3 extends over 14 amino acids. Germline lookup yields CDR1 SGHNT and CDR2 YENEEA. The DNA of the CDR3 is TGTGCCAGCAGCCCCGGGACTGTACAAGGGACCCAGTACTTC. Its protein product is CASSPGTVQGTQYF.

This rearrangement joins TRBV30 to TRBJ1-5; tentative D call: TRBD1 (6 bases). CDR1 and CDR2 from the germline V gene are GTSNPN and SVGIG (reference sequence). V was trimmed by 4 bases and J by 3 bases, leaving 13 bases between them. The CDR3 runs to 14 residues. CDR3 region: CAWMNREFNQPQHF. The CDR3 DNA follows: TGTGCCTGGATGAACAGGGAGTTCAATCAGCCCCAGCATTTT.

V is TRBV3-1 (or the pseudogene TRBV3-2) and J is TRBJ2-7, with 12 bases lining up with TRBD2. Germline V CDR1 and CDR2: LGHDT, YNNKEL (reference sequence). The CDR3 spans 16 residues. V shed 6 bases and J 3 bases; nucleotides not matched to a gene: 9. The chain's CDR3 is CASRGSGLAGRYEQYF. CDR3 nucleotide sequence: TGTGCCAGCAGAGGAAGCGGACTAGCGGGGCGCTACGAGCAGTACTTC.

CDR3 in amino acids: CASSWGLAGVGAGELFF. The CDR3, as DNA: TGTGCCAGCAGCTGGGGACTAGCGGGAGTCGGAGCCGGGGAGCTGTTTTTT. V gene TRBV7-8 combines with J gene TRBJ2-2, with TRBD2 matching over 14 bases. This CDR3 comprises 17 residues. V lost 4 bases to trimming and J lost 6 bases; unmatched junction nucleotides: 7. The germline V gene has CDR1 SGHVS and CDR2 FQNEAQ.

This rearrangement joins TRBV7-9 to TRBJ2-2, with no clear D. Trimming pared 4 bases from V and 3 bases from J, leaving 15 bases between. The CDR3 contains 16 residues. Germline lookup yields CDR1 SEHNR and CDR2 FQNEAQ (reference sequence). This chain's CDR3 is CASSYLPGLHTGELFF. The CDR3 DNA reads as TGTGCCAGCAGCTACCTCCCCGGGCTGCACACCGGGGAGCTGTTTTTT.

The V gene is TRBV28, the J gene TRBJ2-1; 7 nucleotides match TRBD2. CDR3 size: 12 residues. The V gene's germline CDR1 is MDHEN and CDR2 SYDVKM. With 5 bases clipped from V and 15 bases from J, the junction kept 10 bases outside the gene matches. The CDR3 sequence: CASSLLTSRPFF. DNA of the CDR3: TGTGCCAGCAGTCTTCTGACTAGCCGCCCGTTCTTC.

The gene calls are TRBV27 and TRBJ2-7; 7 bases agree with TRBD1. The CDR3 is 15 residues long. The ends lost 6 bases at V and 4 bases at J; junction bases unmatched: 12. Germline V CDR1 and CDR2: MNHEY, SMNVEV (reference sequence). Here the CDR3 reads CASSLRGLAGYEQYF. In nucleotides, the CDR3 is TGTGCCAGCAGCCTGAGGGGGCTAGCAGGTTACGAGCAGTACTTC.

For the CDR3, the DNA is TGTGCCAGTAGTCCCTTGGCGGCCCGGGAGACCCAGTACTTC. As protein: CASSPLAARETQYF. The chain uses TRBV19 and TRBJ2-5; D remains ambiguous. This CDR3 region has 14 residues. Germline lookup yields CDR1 LNHDA and CDR2 SQIVND (reference sequence). V lost 5 bases, J lost 5 bases, and 15 bases lay in between.

This chain uses TRBV18 with TRBJ1-1; D perhaps matches TRBD1 (5 bases). V shed 1 base and J shed 1 base, with 13 bases lying between them. CDR3 length: 16 amino acids. Germline assignment: CDR1 KGHSH and CDR2 LQKENI. In nucleotides, the CDR3 is TGTGCCAGCTCACCACGAATAGGGGACCCGAACACTGAAGCTTTCTTT. Translated, it gives CASSPRIGDPNTEAFF.

The chain joins TRBV19 to TRBJ1-1; 7 positions match TRBD1. CDR3 length: 15 amino acids. Germline V gene data show CDR1 as LNHDA and CDR2 as SQIVND (reference sequence). After removal of 4 bases from V and 4 bases from J, the junction contained 9 bases not matched to a gene. CDR3 loop: CASSSEGARFTEAFF. CDR3 bases: TGTGCCAGTAGTAGTGAGGGGGCGCGGTTCACTGAAGCTTTCTTT.

The gene calls are TRBV3-1 (or the pseudogene TRBV3-2) and TRBJ2-6, with D possibly being TRBD1 (5 bases). Trimming pared 4 bases from V and 2 bases from J, leaving 15 bases between. This CDR3 comprises 17 residues. CDR1 is LGHDT, CDR2 YNNKEL, per germline (reference sequence). The CDR3 here is CASSPYVDSPGANVLTF. CDR3 in DNA: TGTGCCAGCAGCCCCTACGTTGACAGTCCTGGGGCCAACGTCCTGACTTTC.

Of note for this clone: Other DNA sequences in the sample encode the same CDR3. The J gene is TRBJ1-1, the V gene TRBV18; unclear D gene. The CDR3 totals 13 residues. CDR1 is KGHSH, CDR2 LQKENI, per germline. Trimming stripped 2 bases from V and 3 bases from J, with 7 bases between. The CDR3 DNA reads as TGTGCCAGCTCACCAGGAAGGGACACTGAAGCTTTCTTT. As protein: CASSPGRDTEAFF.

This clone was detected only once. The rearrangement links TRBV6-5 to TRBJ2-7; D may match TRBD1 or TRBD2 (6 bases each). The germline gives CDR1 MNHEY, CDR2 SVGAGI. The CDR3 is 14 residues long. V was cut by 7 bases and J by 6 bases, with 19 bases left in between. CDR3: CASTEGGGTSEQYF. DNA of the CDR3: TGTGCCAGCACCGAAGGAGGGGGGACATCCGAGCAGTACTTC.

The chain couples TRBV29-1 to TRBJ2-5; D possibly corresponds to TRBD1 (6 bases). Trimming pared 7 bases from V and 6 bases from J, leaving 15 bases between. The length of the CDR3 is 12 residues. From germline, CDR1 is SQVTM and CDR2 ANQGSEA. This chain's CDR3 is CSGAPGDKTQYF. In DNA form, the CDR3 reads TGCAGCGGTGCTCCAGGGGATAAGACCCAGTACTTC.

The rearrangement uses TRBV7-8 and TRBJ2-7, with D tentatively TRBD1 (5 bases). Trimming removed 5 bases from V and 9 bases from J, with 17 bases in between. CDR3 size: 13 residues. Germline V gene sequence: CDR1 SGHVS, CDR2 FQNEAQ. CDR3 amino acids: CASSPNLDQGQYF. In nucleotides, the CDR3 is TGTGCCAGCAGCCCCAACTTGGACCAGGGGCAGTACTTC.

This clone was seen only a few times. The chain uses TRBV19 and TRBJ1-5; possible D gene TRBD1, 6 bases. The CDR3 covers 15 residues. CDR1 is LNHDA and CDR2 is SQIVND in the germline V gene (reference sequence). Trimming stripped 6 bases from V and 5 bases from J, with 17 bases between. CDR3 residues: CASSSLHNRDQPQHF. CDR3 coding DNA: TGTGCCAGTAGCTCTCTACACAACAGGGATCAGCCCCAGCATTTT.